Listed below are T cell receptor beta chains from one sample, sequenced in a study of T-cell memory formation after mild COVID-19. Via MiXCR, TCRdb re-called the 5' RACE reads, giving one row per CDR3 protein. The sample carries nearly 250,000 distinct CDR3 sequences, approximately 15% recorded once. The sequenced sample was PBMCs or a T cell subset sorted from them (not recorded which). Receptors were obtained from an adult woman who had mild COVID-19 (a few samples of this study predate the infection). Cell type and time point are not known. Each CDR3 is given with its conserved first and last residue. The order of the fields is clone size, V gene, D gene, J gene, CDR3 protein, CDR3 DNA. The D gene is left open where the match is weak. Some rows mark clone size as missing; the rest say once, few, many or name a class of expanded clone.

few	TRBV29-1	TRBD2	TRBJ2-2	CSVDILAGAYRLFF	TGCAGCGTTGATATTCTAGCGGGGGCATATAGGCTGTTTTTT
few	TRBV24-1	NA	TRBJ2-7	CATSPTGTVSYEQYF	TGTGCCACCAGCCCTACCGGGACGGTCTCCTACGAGCAGTACTTC
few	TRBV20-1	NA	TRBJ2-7	CSARDNLHEQYF	TGCAGTGCTAGAGACAACCTCCACGAGCAGTACTTC
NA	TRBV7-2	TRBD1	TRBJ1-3	CASRIGQVTGNTIYF	TGTGCCAGCAGAATAGGACAGGTGACTGGAAACACCATATATTTT
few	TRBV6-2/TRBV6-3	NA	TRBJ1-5	CASSVAAYRIRNQPQHF	TGTGCCAGCAGTGTAGCGGCCTACAGGATTAGGAATCAGCCCCAGCATTTT
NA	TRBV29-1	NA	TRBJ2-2	CSGGGRDLGELFF	TGCAGCGGGGGGGGCCGGGACCTCGGGGAGCTGTTTTTT
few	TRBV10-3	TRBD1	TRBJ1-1	CAISDRGMNTEAFF	TGTGCCATCAGTGACAGGGGGATGAACACTGAAGCTTTCTTT
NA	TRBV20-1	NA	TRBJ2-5	CSARSPARETQYF	TGCAGTGCCAGGTCCCCGGCGCGAGAGACCCAGTACTTC
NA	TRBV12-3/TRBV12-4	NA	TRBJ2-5	CASSFAVQETQYF	TGTGCCAGCAGTTTCGCGGTGCAAGAGACCCAGTACTTC
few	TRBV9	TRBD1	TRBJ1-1	CASSPRPGDRGNTEAFF	TGTGCCAGCAGCCCGCGCCCGGGCGACAGGGGGAACACTGAAGCTTTCTTT
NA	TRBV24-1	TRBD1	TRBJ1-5	CAEPGGQSNQPQHF	TGTGCCGAGCCAGGGGGTCAGAGCAATCAGCCCCAGCATTTT
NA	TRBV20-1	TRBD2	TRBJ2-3	CSAGPGTSGSDTQYF	TGCAGTGCTGGCCCCGGGACTAGCGGGAGCGATACGCAGTATTTT
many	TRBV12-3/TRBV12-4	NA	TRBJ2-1	CASTLGHSGDEQFF	TGTGCCAGCACCCTAGGGCACAGTGGCGATGAGCAGTTCTTC
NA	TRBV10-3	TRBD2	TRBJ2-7	CAIRAGGNSYEQYF	TGTGCCATCAGAGCGGGAGGGAACTCCTACGAGCAGTACTTC
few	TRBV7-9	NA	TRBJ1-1	CASSSQAVNTEAFF	TGTGCCAGCAGCTCTCAGGCGGTGAACACTGAAGCTTTCTTT
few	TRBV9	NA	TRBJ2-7	CARSEQSGAGSYEQYF	TGTGCCAGAAGCGAGCAGTCGGGGGCGGGGTCCTACGAGCAGTACTTC
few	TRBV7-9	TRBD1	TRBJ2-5	CASSFRTGGLGETQYF	TGTGCCAGCAGCTTTCGGACAGGGGGCCTCGGGGAGACCCAGTACTTC
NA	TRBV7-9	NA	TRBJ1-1	CASSSKSVTEAFF	TGTGCCAGCAGCTCCAAGTCGGTCACTGAAGCTTTCTTT